This T cell receptor (beta chain) was sequenced in a study of beta chain features in type 1 diabetes. What was sequenced were expressed TCRB transcripts, since all of the isolated RNA had been reverse transcribed. Clones were sequenced by immunoSEQ multiplex PCR, and TCRdb holds only the in-frame ones, with some missing. This table has some 140,000 clones, 7% to 10% appearing once. The CDR3 length is 13 residues. Trimming removed 3 bases at V and 5 bases at J, with 11 bases between. Germline V gene sequence: CDR1 SGHNT, CDR2 YYREEE (reference sequence). The receptor comes from a man between 18 and 35 years old in good health. V is TRBV5-4 and J is TRBJ1-2; D gene ambiguous. The sample was central memory CD4+ T cells from blood. The CDR3 spells CASSSPRSYGYTF. The CDR3 DNA reads TGTGCCAGCAGCTCGCCCAGGTCTTATGGCTACACCTTC.